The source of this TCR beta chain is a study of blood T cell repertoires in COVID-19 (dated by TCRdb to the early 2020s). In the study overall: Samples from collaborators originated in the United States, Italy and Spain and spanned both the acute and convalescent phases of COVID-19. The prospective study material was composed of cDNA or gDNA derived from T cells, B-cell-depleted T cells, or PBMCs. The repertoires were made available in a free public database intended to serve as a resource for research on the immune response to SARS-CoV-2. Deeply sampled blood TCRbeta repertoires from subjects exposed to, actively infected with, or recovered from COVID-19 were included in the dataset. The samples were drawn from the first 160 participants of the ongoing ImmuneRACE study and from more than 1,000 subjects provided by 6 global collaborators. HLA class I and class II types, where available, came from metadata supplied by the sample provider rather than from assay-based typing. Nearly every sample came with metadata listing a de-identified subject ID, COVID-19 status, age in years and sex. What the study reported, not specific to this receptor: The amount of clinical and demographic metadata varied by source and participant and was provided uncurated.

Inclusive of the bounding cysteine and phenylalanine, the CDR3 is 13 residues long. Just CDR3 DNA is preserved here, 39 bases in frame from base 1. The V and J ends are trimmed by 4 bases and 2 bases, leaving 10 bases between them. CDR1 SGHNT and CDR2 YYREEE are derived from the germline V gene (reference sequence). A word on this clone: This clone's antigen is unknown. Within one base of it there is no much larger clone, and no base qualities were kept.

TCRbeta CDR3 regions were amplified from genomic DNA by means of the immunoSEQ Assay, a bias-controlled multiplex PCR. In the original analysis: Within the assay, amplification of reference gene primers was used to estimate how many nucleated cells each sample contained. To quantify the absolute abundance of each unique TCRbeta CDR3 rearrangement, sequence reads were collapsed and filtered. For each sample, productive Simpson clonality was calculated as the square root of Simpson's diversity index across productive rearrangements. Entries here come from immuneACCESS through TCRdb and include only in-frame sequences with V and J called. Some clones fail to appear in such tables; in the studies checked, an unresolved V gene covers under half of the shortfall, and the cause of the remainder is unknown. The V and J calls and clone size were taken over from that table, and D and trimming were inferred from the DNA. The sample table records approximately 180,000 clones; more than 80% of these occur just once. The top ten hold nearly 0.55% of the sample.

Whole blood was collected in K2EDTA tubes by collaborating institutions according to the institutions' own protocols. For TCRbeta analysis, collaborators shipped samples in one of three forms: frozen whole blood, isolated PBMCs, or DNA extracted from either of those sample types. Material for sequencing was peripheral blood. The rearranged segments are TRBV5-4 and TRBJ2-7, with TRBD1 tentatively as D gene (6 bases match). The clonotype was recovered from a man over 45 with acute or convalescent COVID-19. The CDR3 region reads CASSQGQPYEQYF. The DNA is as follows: TGTGCCAGCAGCCAAGGACAGCCCTACGAGCAGTACTTC. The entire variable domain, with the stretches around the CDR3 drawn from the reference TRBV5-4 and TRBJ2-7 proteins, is ETGVTQSPTHLIKTRGQQVTLRCSSQSGHNTVSWYQQALGQGPQFIFQYYREEENGRGNFPPRFSGLQFPNYSSELNVNALELDDSALYLCASSQGQPYEQYFGPGTRLTVT.